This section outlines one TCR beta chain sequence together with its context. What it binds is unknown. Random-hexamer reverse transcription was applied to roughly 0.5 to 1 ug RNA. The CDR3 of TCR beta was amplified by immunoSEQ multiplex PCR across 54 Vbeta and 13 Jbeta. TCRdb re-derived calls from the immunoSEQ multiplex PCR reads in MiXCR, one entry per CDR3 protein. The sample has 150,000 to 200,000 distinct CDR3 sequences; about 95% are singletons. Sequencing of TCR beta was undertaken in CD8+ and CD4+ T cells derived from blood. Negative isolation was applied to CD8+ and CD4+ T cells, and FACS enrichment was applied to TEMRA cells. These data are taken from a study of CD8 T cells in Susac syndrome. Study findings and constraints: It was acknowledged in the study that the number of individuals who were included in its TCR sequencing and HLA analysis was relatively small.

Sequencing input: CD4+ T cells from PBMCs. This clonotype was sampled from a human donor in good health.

CDR3 nucleotides: TGTGCCAGCAGCCCCTTCAATGAGCAGTTCTTC. Residues: CASSPFNEQFF. The J gene is TRBJ2-1, the V gene TRBV28; D is uncertain. In germline, CDR1 is MDHEN, CDR2 SYDVKM. V dropped 6 bases and J dropped 6 bases, with 6 bases sitting between them. The CDR3 has 11 amino acids.